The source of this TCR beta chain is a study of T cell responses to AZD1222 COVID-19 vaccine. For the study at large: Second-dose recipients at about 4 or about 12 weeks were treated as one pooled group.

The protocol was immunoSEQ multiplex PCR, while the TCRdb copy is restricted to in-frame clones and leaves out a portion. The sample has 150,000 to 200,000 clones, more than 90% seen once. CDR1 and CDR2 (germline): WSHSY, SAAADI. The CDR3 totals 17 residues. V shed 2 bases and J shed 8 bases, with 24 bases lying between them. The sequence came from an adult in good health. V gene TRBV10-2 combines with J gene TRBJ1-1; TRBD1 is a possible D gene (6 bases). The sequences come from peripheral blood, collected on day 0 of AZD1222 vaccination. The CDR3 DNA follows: TGCGCCAGCAGTGAGCTTCCTATCGTCGGGACAACCCTGGAAGCTTTCTTT. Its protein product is CASSELPIVGTTLEAFF.